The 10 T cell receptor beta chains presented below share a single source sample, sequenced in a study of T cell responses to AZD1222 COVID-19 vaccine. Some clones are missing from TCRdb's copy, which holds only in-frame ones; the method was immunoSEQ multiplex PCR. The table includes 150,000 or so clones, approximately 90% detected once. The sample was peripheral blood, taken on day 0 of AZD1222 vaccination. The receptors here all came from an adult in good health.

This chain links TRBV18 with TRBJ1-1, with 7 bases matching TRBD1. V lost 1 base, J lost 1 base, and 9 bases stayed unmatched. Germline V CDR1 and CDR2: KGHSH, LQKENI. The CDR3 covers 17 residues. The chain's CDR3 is CASSPLSLTGRNTEAFF. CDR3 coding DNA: TGTGCCAGCTCACCACTCTCATTGACAGGGCGGAACACTGAAGCTTTCTTT. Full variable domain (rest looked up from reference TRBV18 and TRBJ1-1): NAGVMQNPRHLVRRRGQEARLRCSPMKGHSHVYWYRQLPEEGLKFMVYLQKENIIDESGMPKERFSAEFPKEGPSILRIQQVVRGDSAAYFCASSPLSLTGRNTEAFFGQGTRLTVV.

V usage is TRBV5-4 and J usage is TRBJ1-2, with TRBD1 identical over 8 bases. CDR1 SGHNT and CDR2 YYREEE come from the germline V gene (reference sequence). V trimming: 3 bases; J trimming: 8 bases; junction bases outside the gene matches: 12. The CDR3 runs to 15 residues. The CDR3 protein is CASSSAITGGVGYTF. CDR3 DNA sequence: TGTGCCAGCAGCTCCGCTATTACAGGGGGTGTAGGCTACACCTTC.

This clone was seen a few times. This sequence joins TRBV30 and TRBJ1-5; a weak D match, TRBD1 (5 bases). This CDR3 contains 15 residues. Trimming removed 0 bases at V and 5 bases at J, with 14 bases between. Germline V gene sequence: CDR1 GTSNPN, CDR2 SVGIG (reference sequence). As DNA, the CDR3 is TGTGCCTGGAGTGTACATCAGGTGGGGGATCAGCCCCAGCATTTT. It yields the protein CAWSVHQVGDQPQHF.

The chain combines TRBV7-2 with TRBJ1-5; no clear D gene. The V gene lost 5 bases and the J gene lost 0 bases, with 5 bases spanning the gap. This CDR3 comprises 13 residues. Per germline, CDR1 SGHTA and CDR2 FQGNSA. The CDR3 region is CASSTYSNQPQHF. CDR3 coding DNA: TGTGCCAGCAGCACATATAGCAATCAGCCCCAGCATTTT.

The CDR3 protein is CAWSVGGYSNQPQHF. Written as DNA, the CDR3 is TGTGCCTGGAGTGTAGGGGGATATAGCAATCAGCCCCAGCATTTT. The rearrangement links TRBV30 to TRBJ1-5; D perhaps matches TRBD1 (6 bases). From germline, CDR1 is GTSNPN and CDR2 SVGIG (reference sequence). This CDR3 spans 15 amino acids. Trimming took off 0 bases at V and 0 bases at J, with 9 bases between the two ends. The full variable domain, in which reference TRBV30 and TRBJ1-5 provide the parts outside the CDR3, is SQTIHQWPATLVQPVGSPLSLECTVEGTSNPNLYWYRQAAGRGLQLLFYSVGIGQISSEVPQNLSASRPQDRQFILSSKKLLLSDSGFYLCAWSVGGYSNQPQHFGDGTRLSIL.

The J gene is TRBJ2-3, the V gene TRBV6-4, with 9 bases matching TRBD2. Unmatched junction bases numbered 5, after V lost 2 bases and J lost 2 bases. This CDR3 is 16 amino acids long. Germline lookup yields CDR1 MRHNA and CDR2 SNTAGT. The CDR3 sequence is CASSDAAGGPTDTQYF. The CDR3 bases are TGTGCCAGCAGTGACGCAGCGGGGGGCCCCACAGATACGCAGTATTTT.

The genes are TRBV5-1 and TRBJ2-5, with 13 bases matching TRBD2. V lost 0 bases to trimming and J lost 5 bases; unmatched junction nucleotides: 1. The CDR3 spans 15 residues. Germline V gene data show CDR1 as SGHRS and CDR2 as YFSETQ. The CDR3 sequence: CASSLELAGGETQYF. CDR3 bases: TGCGCCAGCAGCTTGGAACTAGCGGGGGGGGAGACCCAGTACTTC. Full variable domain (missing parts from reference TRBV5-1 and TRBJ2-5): KAGVTQTPRYLIKTRGQQVTLSCSPISGHRSVSWYQQTPGQGLQFLFEYFSETQRNKGNFPGRFSGRQFSNSRSEMNVSTLELGDSALYLCASSLELAGGETQYFGPGTRLLVL.

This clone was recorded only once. In nucleotides, the CDR3 is TGTGCCAGCAGTGAGGACAGCCCGATGTATAGCAATCAGCCCCAGCATTTT. This gives the protein CASSEDSPMYSNQPQHF. The chain recombines TRBV25-1 with TRBJ1-5, with D maybe TRBD1 (6 bases). Trimming pared 3 bases from V and 0 bases from J, leaving 15 bases between. The CDR3 covers 17 residues. The V gene's germline CDR1 is MGHDK and CDR2 SYGVNS.

CDR3 amino acids: CASSGGQGNNQPQHF. CDR3 coding DNA: TGTGCCAGCAGCGGGGGACAGGGGAACAATCAGCCCCAGCATTTT. The V and J genes are TRBV5-6 and TRBJ1-5; 10 bases agree with TRBD1. The CDR3 covers 15 residues. Germline V lookup: CDR1 SGHDT, CDR2 YYEEEE. V shed 4 bases, J shed 3 bases, and the junction held 4 bases outside the gene matches.

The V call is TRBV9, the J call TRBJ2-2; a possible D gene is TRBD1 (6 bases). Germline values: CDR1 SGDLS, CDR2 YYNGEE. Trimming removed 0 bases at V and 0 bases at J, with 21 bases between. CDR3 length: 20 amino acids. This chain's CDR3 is CASSVDAPYGDTTNTGELFF. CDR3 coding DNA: TGTGCCAGCAGCGTAGACGCCCCGTACGGGGACACCACGAACACCGGGGAGCTGTTTTTT.